A single sample gave rise to the 28 T cell receptor beta chains below, sequenced in a study of CD8+ T cells in alopecia areata. Treatment given: oral pan-JAK inhibitor, 5-10 mg twice daily. Sequencing used cDNA as its template, made by extracting RNA and reverse transcribing it. TCRdb's copy holds only in-frame clones and misses some; the assay was immunoSEQ multiplex PCR. The table includes 200,000 or so clones, about 62% detected once. Sequencing was performed on CD4+ T cells sorted from blood, taken at week 24, from a patient treated with tofacitinib. The receptors here all came from a human donor with alopecia areata.

The gene calls are TRBV5-1 and TRBJ2-5; D gene uncertain. Trimming took off 5 bases at V and 3 bases at J, with 5 bases between the two ends. Germline CDR1 reads SGHRS; CDR2 reads YFSETQ. CDR3 length: 11 residues. The CDR3 nucleotides read TGCGCCAGCAGGACGGAAGAGACCCAGTACTTC. Encoded protein: CASRTEETQYF.

The chain employs TRBV6-5 and TRBJ2-2; D may be TRBD2 (6 bases). This CDR3 spans 15 amino acids. V lost 0 bases, J lost 1 base, and 6 bases lay in between. Germline CDR1 reads MNHEY; CDR2 reads SVGAGI. This CDR3 reads CASSYSSGNTGELFF. The CDR3 DNA reads as TGTGCCAGCAGTTACTCTAGCGGGAACACCGGGGAGCTGTTTTTT.

J is TRBJ1-1 and V is TRBV9, with 7 bases that match TRBD1. The CDR3 is 16 amino acids. J was trimmed by 1 base and V by 5 bases; bases with no gene match: 11. CDR1 and CDR2 (germline): SGDLS, YYNGEE. The CDR3 DNA reads TGTGCCAGCAGGACGATCTCCGGGACAGAGAACACTGAAGCTTTCTTT. Translation gives CASRTISGTENTEAFF.

This chain links TRBV29-1 with TRBJ2-7, with TRBD1 matching 8 bases. Germline CDR1 is SQVTM and CDR2 is ANQGSEA. The V and J ends lost 4 bases and 3 bases, in that order; junction bases with no gene match: 5. The CDR3 contains 13 residues. In nucleotides, the CDR3 is TGCAGCGTTGGCCGGGACAGGTTCTACGAGCAGTACTTC. Amino acids: CSVGRDRFYEQYF.

The chain combines TRBV9 with TRBJ1-5, with D unclear. CDR1 SGDLS and CDR2 YYNGEE come from the germline V gene. The CDR3 length is 16 residues. Trimming stripped 0 bases from V and 0 bases from J, with 10 bases between. The chain's CDR3 is CASSVVSDYSNQPQHF. In nucleotides, the CDR3 is TGTGCCAGCAGCGTAGTATCGGATTATAGCAATCAGCCCCAGCATTTT.

The V and J genes are TRBV18 and TRBJ2-4, with 11 bases lining up with TRBD2. The CDR3 loop spans 19 amino acids. Looked up from germline, CDR1 is KGHSH and CDR2 is LQKENI. V gave up 3 bases and J gave up 3 bases; unmatched junction bases: 13. The CDR3 DNA reads TGTGCCAGCTCACCCGAAAGGTCGGGACTAGCGGAGCTCAAAAACATTCAGTACTTC. It translates to CASSPERSGLAELKNIQYF.

This clone has only a few counts. The chain employs TRBV29-1 and TRBJ2-7; no reliable D call. Germline CDR1 is SQVTM and CDR2 is ANQGSEA. The V gene lost 2 bases and the J gene lost 2 bases, with 4 bases spanning the gap. The CDR3 extends over 11 amino acids. The DNA for the CDR3 is TGCAGCGTTGAACAGACCTACGAGCAGTACTTC. It is translated as CSVEQTYEQYF.

The chain uses TRBV7-9 and TRBJ2-7, with TRBD2 as a possible D gene (7 bases). CDR1 is SEHNR, CDR2 FQNEAQ, per germline (reference sequence). V lost 6 bases, J lost 4 bases, and 13 bases lay in between. The CDR3 is made up of 13 amino acids. CDR3 in DNA: TGTGCCAGCAGTCCAGAGGGGGGGTACGAGCAGTACTTC. Translated, it gives CASSPEGGYEQYF.

This clone was found a few times. This chain links TRBV27 with TRBJ2-2; 7 positions agree with TRBD1. Germline V gives CDR1 MNHEY, CDR2 SMNVEV (reference sequence). The junction had 3 bases not matched to a gene; V was cut back by 4 bases and J by 4 bases. CDR3 length: 14 amino acids. The CDR3 DNA is TGTGCCAGCAGTTGGGACAGAATCACCGGGGAGCTGTTTTTT. It is translated as CASSWDRITGELFF.

The genes are TRBV29-1 and TRBJ1-1, with 8 bases identical to TRBD1. The germline V gene has CDR1 SQVTM and CDR2 ANQGSEA. CDR3 length equals 16 residues. Trimming took 0 bases from V and 5 from J; bases not matched to a gene: 11. DNA for the CDR3: TGCAGCGTTGAAGATTGGGGCAGGGGGCTGAGGACTGAAGCTTTCTTT. It is translated as CSVEDWGRGLRTEAFF.

The rearrangement uses TRBV5-1 and TRBJ2-3, with 10 bases lining up with TRBD1. V dropped 3 bases and J dropped 4; count of bases not matched to a gene: 5. CDR1 is SGHRS and CDR2 is YFSETQ in the germline V gene. The CDR3 spans 15 residues. The DNA of the CDR3 is TGCGCCAGCAGCTCGACAGGGGGCTTTTCAGATACGCAGTATTTT. Translation gives CASSSTGGFSDTQYF.

J is TRBJ1-6 and V is TRBV4-3; D gene ambiguous. This CDR3 region has 15 residues. V lost 0 bases and J 10 bases, leaving 13 bases between the germline ends. Germline V lookup: CDR1 LGHNA, CDR2 YSLEER. CDR3 amino acids: CASSQDSTAKSPLHF. CDR3 coding DNA: TGCGCCAGCAGCCAAGATTCGACGGCAAAATCACCCCTCCACTTT.

This clone turned up a few times. The rearrangement joins TRBV29-1 to TRBJ2-3, with D possibly TRBD1 on 5 matching bases. CDR1 and CDR2 (germline): SQVTM, ANQGSEA. The CDR3 has 16 amino acids. The germline V and J ends were trimmed by 4 bases and 0 bases, with 17 bases remaining between them. The CDR3 nucleotides read TGCAGCGTTGTCGTTGGGGCAGCTAGGAGCACAGATACGCAGTATTTT. Amino acid sequence: CSVVVGAARSTDTQYF.

This clone was picked up a small number of times. The CDR3 DNA is TGTGCCAGCAGCGAGGGACTCCTGTACCAAGAGACCCAGTACTTC. Translation gives CASSEGLLYQETQYF. V usage is TRBV7-9 and J usage is TRBJ2-5; tentative D call: TRBD2 (6 bases). CDR3 length: 15 amino acids. CDR1 is SEHNR and CDR2 is FQNEAQ in the germline V gene (reference sequence). V lost 5 bases to trimming and J lost 0 bases, with 13 bases between them.

The genes are TRBV9 and TRBJ2-1; 7 positions match TRBD1. Germline loops: CDR1 SGDLS, CDR2 YYNGEE. The CDR3 sequence is 17 residues long. V shed 3 bases, J shed 4 bases, and the junction held 13 bases outside the gene matches. CDR3 protein: CASSATGTANLYNEQFF. The DNA for the CDR3 is TGTGCCAGCAGCGCCACCGGGACAGCTAACCTTTACAATGAGCAGTTCTTC.

A note on this clone: The sample carries other DNA sequences with the same CDR3. The chain employs TRBV5-1 and TRBJ2-1; TRBD2 agrees at 15 bases. With 4 bases clipped from V and 6 bases from J, the junction kept 2 bases outside the gene matches. The CDR3 covers 15 residues. Germline V CDR1 and CDR2: SGHRS, YFSETQ. The CDR3 sequence is CASSLGLAGGNEQFF. In nucleotides, the CDR3 is TGCGCCAGCAGCCTGGGACTAGCGGGGGGCAATGAGCAGTTCTTC.

This clone was observed once. The rearrangement joins TRBV18 to TRBJ2-5; TRBD1 aligns across 7 bases. The V gene's germline CDR1 is KGHSH and CDR2 LQKENI. The CDR3 totals 13 residues. The junction had 0 bases not matched to a gene; V was cut back by 5 bases and J by 0 bases. CDR3 nucleotide sequence: TGTGCCAGCTCAGGACAGGACCAAGAGACCCAGTACTTC. Translating it yields CASSGQDQETQYF.

This chain uses TRBV7-3 with TRBJ2-5, with D possibly being TRBD1 (5 bases). Trimming shortened V by 5 bases and J by 1 base, and 11 bases separated the two germline ends. The CDR3 sequence is 14 residues long. The germline V gene encodes CDR1 SGHTA and CDR2 FQGTGA. The CDR3 DNA is TGTGCCAGCAGCGTAGACAGTACCCAAGAGACCCAGTACTTC. Amino acids: CASSVDSTQETQYF.

The rearrangement links TRBV15 to TRBJ2-3; D unclear. The CDR3 consists of 13 residues. Trimming removed 5 bases at V and 5 bases at J, with 11 bases between. Germline V gene data show CDR1 as LNHNV and CDR2 as YYDKDF (reference sequence). CDR3 residues: CATSRRLGDTQYF. In DNA, the CDR3 is TGTGCCACCAGCCGGAGACTCGGAGATACGCAGTATTTT.

This clone showed up just a few times. The gene calls are TRBV28 and TRBJ2-5, with D possibly being TRBD2 (6 bases). There are 14 residues in the CDR3. V was pared by 6 bases and J by 4 bases, with 15 bases between. The germline V gene encodes CDR1 MDHEN and CDR2 SYDVKM. CDR3 loop: CASRGAGPGETQYF. The CDR3 DNA follows: TGTGCCAGCAGGGGTGCGGGGCCCGGAGAGACCCAGTACTTC.

This clone was seen more than once but under ten times. The chain recombines TRBV21-1 with TRBJ1-2; no check of the table's D call, TRBD1, against the DNA was made. TRBV21-1 is a recognized pseudogene. There are 15 residues in the CDR3. The CDR3 nucleotides are TGTGCCAGCAGCAAAGCTCACAGGGCTTACTATGGCTACACCTTC. It codes for CASSKAHRAYYGYTF.

The V gene is TRBV7-2, the J gene TRBJ2-1; D gene ambiguous. The CDR3 has 14 amino acids. Germline CDR1 is SGHTA and CDR2 is FQGNSA. The V end lost 5 bases, the J end lost 6 bases, and 14 bases lay between the germline ends. The CDR3 here is CASSIRSTSNEQFF. For the CDR3, the DNA is TGTGCCAGCAGCATCCGGAGTACTTCCAATGAGCAGTTCTTC. The whole variable domain, remainder taken from reference TRBV7-2 and TRBJ2-1, is GAGVSQSPSNKVTEKGKDVELRCDPISGHTALYWYRQSLGQGLEFLIYFQGNSAPDKSGLPSDRFSAERTGGSVSTLTIQRTQQEDSAVYLCASSIRSTSNEQFFGPGTRLTVL.

The chain links TRBV4-3 to TRBJ2-1; TRBD1 aligns across 10 bases. V shed 1 base and J 6 bases; nucleotides not matched to a gene: 0. The germline V gene has CDR1 LGHNA and CDR2 YSLEER. This CDR3 spans 14 amino acids. CDR3 DNA sequence: TGCGCCAGCAGCCAAGGGACAGGGGGCAATGAGCAGTTCTTC. Translated: CASSQGTGGNEQFF.

The chain recombines TRBV7-3 with TRBJ2-2, with 11 bases fitting TRBD2. V trimming: 1 base; J trimming: 3 bases; junction bases outside the gene matches: 7. This CDR3 region has 18 residues. Germline V gene sequence: CDR1 SGHTA, CDR2 FQGTGA. The CDR3: CASSLKALAGGYTGELFF. The CDR3 DNA reads TGTGCCAGCAGCTTAAAGGCCTTAGCGGGAGGGTACACCGGGGAGCTGTTTTTT.

The chain recombines TRBV5-6 with TRBJ1-2, with D unresolved. Germline V gene sequence: CDR1 SGHDT, CDR2 YYEEEE. Trimming took off 4 bases at V and 1 base at J, with 8 bases between the two ends. The CDR3 has 13 amino acids. For the CDR3, the DNA is TGTGCCAGCAGCCCGACGGTTAACTATGGCTACACCTTC. Translation gives CASSPTVNYGYTF.

This chain links TRBV5-1 with TRBJ2-5; 8 nucleotides line up with TRBD2. The germline CDR1 and CDR2 sequences are SGHRS and YFSETQ. The CDR3 length is 17 residues. J gave up 2 bases and V 0 bases, and 9 bases lay outside the gene matches. CDR3 sequence: CASSLATRGGSQETQYF. For the CDR3, the DNA is TGCGCCAGCAGCTTGGCGACACGGGGGGGTTCACAAGAGACCCAGTACTTC.

This clone was observed a few times. DNA for the CDR3: TGCAGCGTTGATGCGGGCCGCAATCAGCCCCAGCATTTT. It encodes CSVDAGRNQPQHF. The chain couples TRBV29-1 to TRBJ1-5; D call uncertain. With 3 bases removed from V and 2 bases from J, the gap between germline ends came to 8 bases. The CDR3 spans 13 residues. Germline lookup yields CDR1 SQVTM and CDR2 ANQGSEA. Combining the CDR3 with reference TRBV29-1 and TRBJ1-5 gives the whole variable domain SAVISQKPSRDICQRGTSLTIQCQVDSQVTMMFWYRQQPGQSLTLIATANQGSEATYESGFVIDKFPISRPNLTFSTLTVSNMSPEDSSIYLCSVDAGRNQPQHFGDGTRLSIL.

Worth noting for this clone: Within the sample, other DNA sequences also encode this same CDR3. The chain joins TRBV29-1 to TRBJ1-2, with 8 positions matching TRBD1. The V and J ends lost 2 bases and 4 bases, in that order; junction bases with no gene match: 0. The CDR3 covers 12 residues. Germline assignment: CDR1 SQVTM and CDR2 ANQGSEA. The CDR3 reads CSVETGGYGYTF. CDR3 sequence (DNA): TGCAGCGTTGAAACAGGGGGCTATGGCTACACCTTC.